This is a list of T cell receptor beta chains from one sample in a study of blood T cell repertoires in COVID-19. Using immunoSEQ multiplex PCR, the repertoire was profiled, and TCRdb retains in-frame clones only, with some absent. This sample yields around 250,000 clones, of which about 80% are seen a single time; under 4.5% belongs to the top ten. The sample taken for sequencing was PBMCs or T cells enriched from blood (not recorded which). Source of these receptors: a man aged 25 to 45 with acute COVID-19. Each CDR3 is given with its conserved first and last residue. The D gene is left open where the match is weak. Part of the rows lack a size; the others show once, few, many or a class for expanded clones.

clone size: .
D gene: .
V gene: TRBV30
J gene: TRBJ2-5
CDR3 protein: CAWSAGDQETQYF
CDR3 DNA: TGTGCCTGGAGTGCGGGGGACCAAGAGACCCAGTACTTC

clone size: .
D gene: TRBD2
V gene: TRBV5-6
J gene: TRBJ2-1
CDR3 protein: CASSRLAGDFLGGNEQFF
CDR3 DNA: TGTGCCAGCAGCAGACTAGCGGGAGATTTCTTGGGGGGGAATGAGCAGTTCTTC

clone size: .
D gene: .
V gene: TRBV18
J gene: TRBJ2-2
CDR3 protein: CASSSVRTLTGELFF
CDR3 DNA: TGTGCCAGCTCATCCGTAAGGACTCTCACCGGGGAGCTGTTTTTT

clone size: .
D gene: .
V gene: TRBV30
J gene: TRBJ1-4
CDR3 protein: CAWTSWEGKYEKLFF
CDR3 DNA: TGTGCCTGGACCAGCTGGGAGGGGAAATATGAAAAACTGTTTTTT

clone size: .
D gene: .
V gene: TRBV3-1/TRBV3-2
J gene: TRBJ1-5
CDR3 protein: CASSQRAGDGNQPQHF
CDR3 DNA: TGTGCCAGCAGCCAGAGGGCCGGGGATGGCAATCAGCCCCAGCATTTT

clone size: .
D gene: .
V gene: TRBV2
J gene: TRBJ1-1
CDR3 protein: CASSEEQVNTEAFF
CDR3 DNA: TGTGCCAGCAGTGAAGAGCAGGTGAACACTGAAGCTTTCTTT

clone size: .
D gene: TRBD1
V gene: TRBV11-2
J gene: TRBJ1-1
CDR3 protein: CASSSQGDVTEAFF
CDR3 DNA: TGTGCCAGCAGCTCCCAGGGGGACGTCACTGAAGCTTTCTTT

clone size: .
D gene: .
V gene: TRBV29-1
J gene: TRBJ1-2
CDR3 protein: CSVEIGTSRSGYTF
CDR3 DNA: TGCAGCGTTGAAATTGGGACTTCAAGGAGTGGCTACACCTTC

clone size: .
D gene: .
V gene: TRBV6-4
J gene: TRBJ1-1
CDR3 protein: CASSDSAGDSNTEAFF
CDR3 DNA: TGTGCCAGCAGTGACTCGGCAGGCGATTCAAACACTGAAGCTTTCTTT

clone size: .
D gene: .
V gene: TRBV28
J gene: TRBJ1-2
CDR3 protein: CASSRNREGPGYTF
CDR3 DNA: TGTGCCAGCAGTCGAAACAGGGAAGGGCCCGGCTACACCTTC

clone size: .
D gene: .
V gene: TRBV12-5
J gene: TRBJ1-1
CDR3 protein: CASGLVPGEAFF
CDR3 DNA: TGTGCTAGTGGTTTGGTACCCGGTGAAGCTTTCTTT

clone size: .
D gene: TRBD2
V gene: TRBV19
J gene: TRBJ2-5
CDR3 protein: CASGAGGQYF
CDR3 DNA: TGTGCCAGTGGGGCGGGGGGCCAGTACTTC

clone size: .
D gene: .
V gene: TRBV28
J gene: TRBJ2-4
CDR3 protein: CASRSSGVPIQYF
CDR3 DNA: TGTGCCAGCAGATCGTCGGGGGTGCCCATTCAGTACTTC

clone size: .
D gene: TRBD1
V gene: TRBV15
J gene: TRBJ2-3
CDR3 protein: CATSRRTGGTDTQYF
CDR3 DNA: TGTGCCACCAGCAGAAGGACAGGGGGCACAGATACGCAGTATTTT

clone size: .
D gene: .
V gene: TRBV3-1/TRBV3-2
J gene: TRBJ1-5
CDR3 protein: CASSPRGFTVDQPQHF
CDR3 DNA: TGTGCCAGCAGCCCCAGGGGTTTCACGGTCGATCAGCCCCAGCATTTT

clone size: .
D gene: .
V gene: TRBV6-1
J gene: TRBJ2-5
CDR3 protein: CASSEGRVREETQYF
CDR3 DNA: TGTGCCAGCAGTGAGGGTCGTGTGAGGGAGGAGACCCAGTACTTC

clone size: .
D gene: .
V gene: TRBV11-2
J gene: TRBJ1-3
CDR3 protein: CASSTGMGSGNTIYF
CDR3 DNA: TGTGCCAGCAGCACGGGAATGGGATCTGGAAACACCATATATTTT

clone size: .
D gene: .
V gene: TRBV6-1
J gene: TRBJ2-1
CDR3 protein: CASSEAGGSYNEQFF
CDR3 DNA: TGTGCCAGCAGTGAAGCGGGAGGCTCCTACAATGAGCAGTTCTTC

clone size: .
D gene: .
V gene: TRBV24-1
J gene: TRBJ1-1
CDR3 protein: CATSDATTAPAFF
CDR3 DNA: TGTGCCACCAGTGATGCGACGACAGCTCCGGCTTTCTTT

clone size: .
D gene: .
V gene: TRBV18
J gene: TRBJ1-5
CDR3 protein: CASSPRQGEPQHF
CDR3 DNA: TGTGCCAGCTCACCCCGGCAGGGCGAGCCCCAGCATTTT

clone size: .
D gene: TRBD1
V gene: TRBV3-1/TRBV3-2
J gene: TRBJ1-3
CDR3 protein: CASSQGVGRGKENGNTIYF
CDR3 DNA: TGTGCCAGCAGTCAAGGTGTTGGCAGGGGGAAAGAGAATGGAAACACCATATATTTT

clone size: .
D gene: .
V gene: TRBV24-1
J gene: TRBJ1-2
CDR3 protein: CATSDVDLNGHGYTF
CDR3 DNA: TGTGCCACCAGTGATGTGGACTTAAACGGCCATGGCTACACCTTC

clone size: .
D gene: TRBD1
V gene: TRBV5-5
J gene: TRBJ1-5
CDR3 protein: CASSLAVAGGRNQPQHF
CDR3 DNA: TGTGCCAGCAGCTTGGCCGTCGCAGGGGGCCGTAATCAGCCCCAGCATTTT

clone size: .
D gene: TRBD1
V gene: TRBV29-1
J gene: TRBJ1-2
CDR3 protein: CSVGEGQGNYGYTF
CDR3 DNA: TGCAGCGTTGGCGAGGGACAGGGAAACTATGGCTACACCTTC

clone size: .
D gene: .
V gene: TRBV7-9
J gene: TRBJ1-2
CDR3 protein: CASSPDRSPPGQGGYTF
CDR3 DNA: TGTGCCAGCAGCCCAGACCGTTCCCCCCCCGGCCAGGGTGGCTACACCTTC

clone size: .
D gene: .
V gene: TRBV27
J gene: TRBJ2-1
CDR3 protein: CASSLESPTYNEQFF
CDR3 DNA: TGTGCCAGCAGTTTGGAGTCCCCCACCTACAATGAGCAGTTCTTC

clone size: .
D gene: .
V gene: TRBV6-5
J gene: TRBJ1-2
CDR3 protein: CASSPSPRDYGYTF
CDR3 DNA: TGTGCCAGCAGTCCTAGTCCTCGGGACTATGGCTACACCTTC

clone size: .
D gene: .
V gene: TRBV3-1/TRBV3-2
J gene: TRBJ2-6
CDR3 protein: CASSPRTGRAGANVLTF
CDR3 DNA: TGTGCCAGCAGCCCCCGGACAGGGAGGGCTGGGGCCAACGTCCTGACTTTC

clone size: .
D gene: .
V gene: TRBV27
J gene: TRBJ1-1
CDR3 protein: CASSLSGLTEAFF
CDR3 DNA: TGTGCCAGCAGTTTATCGGGGCTAACTGAAGCTTTCTTT

clone size: .
D gene: TRBD2
V gene: TRBV6-5
J gene: TRBJ2-1
CDR3 protein: CASRLAGAYNEQFF
CDR3 DNA: TGTGCCAGCAGACTAGCGGGAGCCTACAATGAGCAGTTCTTC

clone size: .
D gene: .
V gene: TRBV25-1
J gene: TRBJ1-6
CDR3 protein: CASSVGTHIQPLHF
CDR3 DNA: TGTGCCAGCAGTGTCGGGACACACATTCAGCCCCTCCACTTT

clone size: once
D gene: TRBD1
V gene: TRBV9
J gene: TRBJ2-5
CDR3 protein: CASSVGTGRETQYF
CDR3 DNA: TGTGCCAGCAGCGTGGGGACAGGGCGGGAGACCCAGTACTTC

clone size: .
D gene: .
V gene: TRBV2
J gene: TRBJ1-2
CDR3 protein: CASSESYGYTF
CDR3 DNA: TGTGCCAGCAGTGAATCGTATGGCTACACCTTC

clone size: .
D gene: .
V gene: TRBV6-5
J gene: TRBJ2-1
CDR3 protein: CASSYLRGSSYNEQFF
CDR3 DNA: TGTGCCAGCAGTTACCTTCGGGGGAGCTCCTACAATGAGCAGTTCTTC

clone size: .
D gene: TRBD1
V gene: TRBV7-9
J gene: TRBJ1-2
CDR3 protein: CASRETGVNGGYTF
CDR3 DNA: TGTGCCAGCAGGGAGACAGGGGTGAATGGCGGCTACACCTTC

clone size: .
D gene: .
V gene: TRBV7-9
J gene: TRBJ1-2
CDR3 protein: CASSPRPRGIPDYTF
CDR3 DNA: TGTGCCAGCAGCCCCCGGCCCCGGGGTATCCCCGACTACACCTTC

clone size: .
D gene: TRBD1
V gene: TRBV9
J gene: TRBJ2-6
CDR3 protein: CASSVGGTGDSGANVLTF
CDR3 DNA: TGTGCCAGCAGCGTAGGTGGGACAGGGGACTCTGGGGCCAACGTCCTGACTTTC

clone size: .
D gene: TRBD1
V gene: TRBV6-1
J gene: TRBJ2-2
CDR3 protein: CASSEIGTGGRELFF
CDR3 DNA: TGTGCCAGCAGTGAAATCGGGACAGGGGGTAGGGAGCTGTTTTTT

clone size: .
D gene: .
V gene: TRBV14
J gene: TRBJ2-3
CDR3 protein: CASSQESGLRGDTQYF
CDR3 DNA: TGTGCCAGCAGCCAAGAGAGCGGCCTCCGGGGAGATACGCAGTATTTT

clone size: few
D gene: .
V gene: TRBV5-6
J gene: TRBJ1-2
CDR3 protein: CASSLVRDGGYGYTF
CDR3 DNA: TGTGCCAGCAGCTTGGTACGCGACGGAGGGTATGGCTACACCTTC

clone size: .
D gene: TRBD1
V gene: TRBV19
J gene: TRBJ1-2
CDR3 protein: CASNTGGRGLYGYTF
CDR3 DNA: TGTGCCAGTAACACAGGGGGCCGGGGCCTTTATGGCTACACCTTC

clone size: .
D gene: TRBD1
V gene: TRBV29-1
J gene: TRBJ1-1
CDR3 protein: CSVMTGEAFF
CDR3 DNA: TGCAGCGTTATGACAGGGGAAGCTTTCTTT

clone size: once
D gene: .
V gene: TRBV6-5
J gene: TRBJ2-4
CDR3 protein: CASLPGQRGNIQYF
CDR3 DNA: TGTGCCAGCCTACCCGGACAGCGCGGAAACATTCAGTACTTC